This TCR beta chain was captured in a study of tumor-infiltrating lymphocytes in primary liver carcinoma. Study-level points and caveats: It was in tumors, not blood, that the top-250-clone fraction was significantly higher (p = 0.039).

TCR beta cDNA was prepared out of roughly 0.45 ug total RNA by means of a constant-region primer. Libraries for TCR beta were built through three nested multiplex PCR rounds, which together made up a slightly modified ARM-PCR procedure. MiXCR, run by TCRdb on the multiplex PCR reads, gives a single entry per CDR3 protein. The repertoire holds 150,000 to 200,000 distinct CDR3 sequences, around four fifths seen once, with about a sixth in the top ten. Total RNA and DNA came together from about 21-30 mg of bulk tissue without cell sorting. The patients, who had chronic HBV infection, were treatment-naive (untreated). Remarks on this clonotype: What it binds is not known. One end of the junction does not line up with germline, which may come from a read error.

What was sequenced was tumor tissue from primary liver carcinoma. The clonotype comes from a man between 40 and 49 years old with primary liver carcinoma and hepatitis B virus infection.

Written as DNA, the CDR3 is TGTGCCAGCAGTTCGAACGGGATCAGGAACTTC. Protein product: CASSSNGIRNF. The chain has TRBV6-2 or TRBV6-3 and TRBJ2-7, with D possibly matching TRBD2 (5 bases). Germline V gene data show CDR1 as MNHEY and CDR2 as SVGEGT. This CDR3 spans 11 amino acids.